A selection of T cell receptor beta chains follows, all from one sample in a study of post-analysis software for immune sequencing data. MiXCR, applied by TCRdb to the PCR reads, yields one record per CDR3 protein. The sample lists 380,000 or so distinct CDR3 sequences, roughly 36% seen once, with about an eighth in the top ten. The source material was blood. Receptor source: a girl under 18 with multiple sclerosis. CDR3s leave out the opening cysteine and the closing phenylalanine or tryptophan. Clone size appears in some rows only: once, few, many, or a class for an expanded clone.

V gene: TRBV4-2; J gene: TRBJ1-2; clone size: .; CDR3 protein: ASSQGADGYT
V gene: TRBV7-6; J gene: TRBJ2-5; clone size: .; CDR3 protein: ASSLSHTGGTQY
V gene: TRBV10-3; J gene: TRBJ1-5; clone size: .; CDR3 protein: AISAGGDQPQH
V gene: TRBV20-1; J gene: TRBJ2-1; clone size: .; CDR3 protein: SAHGLAGPGNEQF
V gene: TRBV20-1; J gene: TRBJ2-5; clone size: many; CDR3 protein: SVMKGLRQETQY
V gene: TRBV5-1; J gene: TRBJ2-2; clone size: once; CDR3 protein: ATRSGTGDTGELF
V gene: TRBV11-2; J gene: TRBJ2-7; clone size: .; CDR3 protein: ASSFLAGAPYEQY
V gene: TRBV12-3/TRBV12-4; J gene: TRBJ1-4; clone size: .; CDR3 protein: ASSRGSPTNEKLF
V gene: TRBV5-1; J gene: TRBJ2-5; clone size: .; CDR3 protein: ASNPGTQQETQY
V gene: TRBV5-1; J gene: TRBJ2-3; clone size: few; CDR3 protein: ASSSGLAAPDTQY
V gene: TRBV12-5; J gene: TRBJ2-1; clone size: few; CDR3 protein: ASGLALRGGALDEQF
V gene: TRBV12-5; J gene: TRBJ1-1; clone size: .; CDR3 protein: ASGYRQNTEAF
V gene: TRBV20-1; J gene: TRBJ2-1; clone size: .; CDR3 protein: SALKDGENPWSSEQF
V gene: TRBV4-3; J gene: TRBJ2-6; clone size: few; CDR3 protein: ASSQEWAAPSGANVLT
V gene: TRBV3-1; J gene: .; clone size: .; CDR3 protein: ASSSWTGRKGNEQY